This T cell receptor beta chain was found in a study of vaccination effects on CD4 cells after COVID-19. Profiling relied on immunoSEQ multiplex PCR, and the TCRdb table lists in-frame clones only, not all of them. The data show roughly 25,000 clones, around 78% seen once. The ends were cut back, 0 bases at V and 3 bases at J, with 11 bases in the middle. Germline CDR1 SGHRS, CDR2 YFSETQ. There are 15 residues in the CDR3. Before sequencing took place, the ViraFEST assay used viral peptide pools to expand antigen-specific CD4+ T cells. It was after 10 days of culture that CD4+ T cells were isolated. The person had PCR-confirmed SARS-CoV-2 infection between March and December 2020. Days 3 and 7 were when half the medium was replaced with IL-2 medium. A note on this clone: Its target is not known.

This TCR came from a human donor who had a prior SARS-CoV-2 infection. The sequenced sample was CD4+ T cells from PBMCs cultured with HCoV-NL63 spike peptides, obtained before COVID-19 vaccination. The chain combines TRBV5-1 with TRBJ2-3; D not certain. This CDR3 is CASSLAPPRTDTQYF. As DNA, the CDR3 is TGCGCCAGCAGCTTGGCACCCCCGAGAACAGATACGCAGTATTTT.